This TCR beta chain was observed in a study of T cell responses to AZD1222 COVID-19 vaccine. Findings and caveats of the study: An increase in Spike-specific TCR breadth and depth was observed after two AZD1222 doses.

A remark on this clone: Its antigen remains unknown.

Sequencing used immunoSEQ multiplex PCR; TCRdb keeps in-frame clones, though not all of them. The sample includes around 70,000 clones, about 90% of them seen just once. Germline loops: CDR1 SEHNR, CDR2 FQNEAQ (reference sequence). The germline V and J ends were trimmed by 4 bases and 0 bases, with 12 bases remaining between them. This CDR3 has 16 amino acids. Here the sequenced sample was peripheral blood, taken 28 days after the second AZD1222 dose. The chain is built from TRBV7-9 and TRBJ2-2, with D possibly matching TRBD1 (6 bases). The receptor was isolated from an adult who received the AZD1222 COVID-19 vaccine. This CDR3 reads CASSSADSSNTGELFF. CDR3 nucleotides: TGTGCCAGCAGCTCCGCGGACAGCTCGAACACCGGGGAGCTGTTTTTT.